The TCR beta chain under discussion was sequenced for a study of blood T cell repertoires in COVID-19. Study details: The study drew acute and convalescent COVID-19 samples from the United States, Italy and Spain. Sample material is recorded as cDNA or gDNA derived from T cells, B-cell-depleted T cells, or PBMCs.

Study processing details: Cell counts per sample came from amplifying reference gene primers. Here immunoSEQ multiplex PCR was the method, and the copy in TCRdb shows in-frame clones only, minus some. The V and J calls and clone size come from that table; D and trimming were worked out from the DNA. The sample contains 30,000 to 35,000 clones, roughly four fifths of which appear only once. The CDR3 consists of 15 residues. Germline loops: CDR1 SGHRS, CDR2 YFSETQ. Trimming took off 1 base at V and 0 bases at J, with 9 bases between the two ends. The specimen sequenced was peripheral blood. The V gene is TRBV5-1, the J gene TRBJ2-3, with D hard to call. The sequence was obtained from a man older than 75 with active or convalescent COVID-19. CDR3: CASSLSSFSTDTQYF. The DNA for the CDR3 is TGCGCCAGCAGCTTGTCGAGCTTTAGCACAGATACGCAGTATTTT. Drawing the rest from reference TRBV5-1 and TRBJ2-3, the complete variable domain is KAGVTQTPRYLIKTRGQQVTLSCSPISGHRSVSWYQQTPGQGLQFLFEYFSETQRNKGNFPGRFSGRQFSNSRSEMNVSTLELGDSALYLCASSLSSFSTDTQYFGPGTRLTVL.